The TCR beta chain described here comes from a study of shared clonotypes between healthy human individuals. CD45RO-negative, CCR7-selected cells formed the naive CD8 fraction, which excluded terminally differentiated effector memory CD45RA+ cells. Of note for this clone: The antigen remains unidentified.

The assay was immunoSEQ multiplex PCR, and TCRdb's table has in-frame clones only and misses some. The sample includes roughly 2,000,000 clones, 90% to 95% of them seen just once. Study-wide findings and caveats: Few donors restricted represented genetic and exposure-history diversity.

There are 15 residues in the CDR3. V lost 0 bases to trimming and J lost 5 bases, with 15 bases between them. Germline CDR1 and CDR2: SGHNT and YYREEE (reference sequence). The chain is built from TRBV5-4 and TRBJ2-7, with a tentative D call TRBD1 (6 bases). The source material was naive CD8+ T cells from PBMCs. The TCR was taken from a man in his late teens or twenties in good health. Some clones in this sample may be carry-over from other donors' samples. CDR3 loop: CASSLDPGEGDEQYF. CDR3 coding DNA: TGTGCCAGCAGCTTGGACCCAGGGGAAGGGGACGAGCAGTACTTC.